The rows below give T cell receptor beta chains drawn from one sample of a study of shared clonotypes between healthy human individuals. Libraries were prepared by immunoSEQ multiplex PCR; TCRdb keeps only in-frame clonotypes and omits some of them. The table lists over a million clones, 70% to 80% of them singletons. Material: memory CD4+ T cells from PBMCs. These receptors were taken from a man younger than 35 in good health. Some clones in this sample may be carry-over from other donors' samples. Each CDR3 is given with its conserved first and last residue. Fields, in order: D gene, J gene, V gene, clone size, CDR3 protein, CDR3 DNA. The D gene is left open where the match is weak. Rows may omit the clone size; those that give it use once, few, many or a size class.

>.|TRBJ2-1|TRBV4-2|.
CASSQDFGRSYNEQFF
TGTGCCAGCAGCCAAGATTTTGGGCGGTCCTACAATGAGCAGTTCTTC
>TRBD2|TRBJ2-3|TRBV2|.
CARRRIAGADTQYF
TGTGCCAGAAGAAGGATAGCGGGAGCAGATACGCAGTATTTT
>.|TRBJ1-1|TRBV14|few
CASSQVGGKAFF
TGTGCCAGCAGCCAAGTAGGAGGGAAAGCTTTCTTT
>.|TRBJ1-4|TRBV28|.
CASSLSQLGPNEKLFF
TGTGCCAGCAGTTTATCCCAGTTGGGCCCTAATGAAAAACTGTTTTTT
>.|TRBJ1-5|TRBV6-5|.
CASSYSGVGNQPQHF
TGTGCCAGCAGTTACTCGGGGGTTGGCAATCAGCCCCAGCATTTT
>TRBD1|TRBJ2-2|TRBV9|.
CASSSRTGATGELFF
TGTGCCAGCAGCTCCAGGACAGGGGCCACCGGGGAGCTGTTTTTT
>TRBD2|TRBJ2-5|TRBV11-2|.
CASSLGLAGEETQYF
TGTGCCAGCAGCTTAGGGCTAGCGGGAGAAGAGACCCAGTACTTC
>.|TRBJ1-3|TRBV2|few
CASSEVSGTGNTIYF
TGTGCCAGCAGTGAAGTTTCAGGGACTGGAAACACCATATATTTT
>TRBD1|TRBJ1-2|TRBV5-4|once
CASRGSGTGGFGYTF
TGTGCCAGCAGGGGCTCCGGGACAGGGGGCTTTGGCTACACCTTC
>.|TRBJ1-4|TRBV5-1|.
CASSSIPGGNEKLFF
TGCGCCAGCAGCAGTATACCGGGGGGCAATGAAAAACTGTTTTTT
>.|TRBJ2-1|TRBV6-1|few
CASEAQGSYNEQFF
TGTGCCAGCGAAGCACAGGGCTCATACAATGAGCAGTTCTTC
>TRBD1|TRBJ2-7|TRBV7-2|many
CASSLRDSLYEQYF
TGTGCCAGCAGCTTGAGGGACAGTCTCTACGAGCAGTACTTC
>TRBD2|TRBJ2-2|TRBV28|.
CASRVAGAPPGELFF
TGTGCCAGCAGGGTAGCGGGAGCCCCTCCCGGGGAGCTGTTTTTT
>.|TRBJ1-1|TRBV6-5|.
CASRAESGSEAFF
TGTGCCAGCAGGGCCGAGTCCGGGTCTGAAGCTTTCTTT
>.|TRBJ1-4|TRBV5-1|.
CASSLARGGPNEKLFF
TGCGCCAGCAGCTTAGCCCGCGGAGGGCCCAATGAAAAACTGTTTTTT
>.|TRBJ2-2|TRBV2|.
CASSALVNTGELFF
TGTGCCAGCAGTGCATTAGTAAATACCGGGGAGCTGTTTTTT
>.|TRBJ2-1|TRBV30|.
CAWSQRGEQFF
TGTGCCTGGAGTCAACGAGGGGAGCAGTTCTTC
>TRBD1|TRBJ1-1|TRBV2|few
CASSLTGKPEAFF
TGTGCCAGCAGTTTGACAGGGAAACCTGAAGCTTTCTTT
>.|TRBJ2-5|TRBV6-1|once
CASSEWGRSSYQETQYF
TGTGCCAGCAGTGAATGGGGTAGATCCTCGTACCAAGAGACCCAGTACTTC
>.|TRBJ2-2|TRBV29-1|.
CSAYRVENTGELFF
TGCAGCGCCTACAGGGTAGAGAACACCGGGGAGCTGTTTTTT
>.|TRBJ2-7|TRBV5-1|.
CASSISYEQYF
TGCGCCAGCAGCATCTCCTACGAGCAGTACTTC
>.|TRBJ2-1|TRBV29-1|.
CSVERGDSSYNEQFF
TGCAGCGTTGAGAGGGGGGACAGCTCCTACAATGAGCAGTTCTTC
>.|TRBJ1-4|TRBV27|many
CASSTSWGGEKLFF
TGTGCCAGCAGCACCTCATGGGGGGGCGAAAAACTGTTTTTT
>TRBD1|TRBJ2-5|TRBV11-3|.
CASSHRGTGKTQYF
TGTGCCAGCAGTCACAGGGGGACAGGCAAGACCCAGTACTTC
>TRBD1|TRBJ2-7|TRBV9|.
CASSVLSGTGAEQYF
TGTGCCAGCAGCGTGCTATCCGGGACAGGGGCCGAGCAGTACTTC
>.|TRBJ1-2|TRBV27|.
CASSLYRDYGYTF
TGTGCCAGCAGTTTATACAGGGACTATGGCTACACCTTC